Following are 29 T cell receptor beta chains from one sample sequenced in a study of T cell responses to AZD1222 COVID-19 vaccine. TCRdb's copy holds only in-frame clones and misses some; the assay was immunoSEQ multiplex PCR. Among roughly 150,000 clones, roughly 90% were seen once, and the ten largest hold around 1.3%. Source: peripheral blood, taken 28 days after the second AZD1222 dose. These receptors were obtained from an adult who received the AZD1222 COVID-19 vaccine.

CDR3 in DNA: TGTGCCAGCAGCTCACGGGGACAGTCGACCGGGGAGCTGTTTTTT. It specifies CASSSRGQSTGELFF. The chain couples TRBV7-2 to TRBJ2-2; TRBD1 agrees at 7 bases. This CDR3 has 15 amino acids. The trim removed 4 bases at V and 5 bases at J, leaving 7 bases unmatched. Germline loops: CDR1 SGHTA, CDR2 FQGNSA.

The chain employs TRBV18 and TRBJ2-4; tentative D call: TRBD2 (6 bases). CDR3 length equals 15 residues. Trimming removed 8 bases from V and 0 bases from J, with 14 bases in between. Germline V gives CDR1 KGHSH, CDR2 LQKENI. The CDR3 nucleotides read TGTGCCAGCACCGGGGGAGGACTAGCCAAAAACATTCAGTACTTC. It codes for CASTGGGLAKNIQYF.

DNA of the CDR3: TGTGCCAGCAGCCCCGACAGGGGCGCAGATACGCAGTATTTT. Translation: CASSPDRGADTQYF. This rearrangement joins TRBV7-2 to TRBJ2-3, with 8 bases lining up with TRBD1. Losses at the gene ends were 5 bases for V and 4 bases for J; bases not matched to a gene: 5. Looked up from germline, CDR1 is SGHTA and CDR2 is FQGNSA. There are 14 residues in the CDR3. Based on the CDR3 plus reference TRBV7-2 and TRBJ2-3, the full variable domain is GAGVSQSPSNKVTEKGKDVELRCDPISGHTALYWYRQSLGQGLEFLIYFQGNSAPDKSGLPSDRFSAERTGGSVSTLTIQRTQQEDSAVYLCASSPDRGADTQYFGPGTRLTVL.

The genes are TRBV25-1 and TRBJ1-4; the D is unclear. Trimming stripped 6 bases from V and 4 bases from J, with 9 bases between. Germline V CDR1 and CDR2: MGHDK, SYGVNS. This CDR3 spans 13 amino acids. The CDR3 coding sequence is TGTGCCAGCAGACCCGGGAGTAATGAAAAACTGTTTTTT. Its translation: CASRPGSNEKLFF.

This chain joins TRBV7-8 and TRBJ1-1; no reliable D call. The length of the CDR3 is 12 residues. CDR1 is SGHVS and CDR2 is FQNEAQ in the germline V gene. Between the trimmed V and J ends, which lost 4 bases and 7 bases, there was a span of 10 bases. DNA for the CDR3: TGTGCCAGCAGCTCCGGGTCTTTTGAAGCTTTCTTT. The encoded protein is CASSSGSFEAFF.

The chain is built from TRBV7-2 and TRBJ2-2; 15 nucleotides align to TRBD2. Germline CDR1 SGHTA, CDR2 FQGNSA. Losses at the gene ends were 5 bases for V and 6 bases for J; bases not matched to a gene: 10. The CDR3 has 18 amino acids. DNA for the CDR3: TGTGCCAGCAGCCCAGGGGGACTAGCGGGAGGTTCAGCCGGGGAGCTGTTTTTT. It is translated as CASSPGGLAGGSAGELFF.

J is TRBJ2-1 and V is TRBV28, with a weak D call TRBD2 (5 bases). The ends were cut back, 3 bases at V and 9 bases at J, with 18 bases in the middle. There are 15 residues in the CDR3. The V gene's germline CDR1 is MDHEN and CDR2 SYDVKM. The CDR3, as DNA: TGTGCCAGCAGTTTGAAACTAGTCCGGCCTCTTGAGCAGTTCTTC. This codes for CASSLKLVRPLEQFF.

The V call is TRBV5-6, the J call TRBJ2-5; D is possibly TRBD2 (5 bases). Trimming took off 0 bases at V and 5 bases at J, with 11 bases between the two ends. The CDR3 is made up of 14 amino acids. Germline CDR1 is SGHDT and CDR2 is YYEEEE. The CDR3 spells CASSLETEVETQYF. In nucleotides, the CDR3 is TGTGCCAGCAGCTTGGAAACGGAGGTGGAGACCCAGTACTTC.

CDR3 amino acids: CASSLGRGVYEQYF. DNA for the CDR3: TGTGCCAGCAGCTTAGGGCGGGGGGTCTACGAGCAGTACTTC. This sequence joins TRBV7-6 and TRBJ2-7; 8 bases map to TRBD2. V shed 1 base, J shed 3 bases, and the junction held 2 bases outside the gene matches. The CDR3 runs to 14 residues. The germline V gene has CDR1 SGHVS and CDR2 FNYEAQ.

In this sample, this clone turned up a few times. This rearrangement joins TRBV6-1 to TRBJ2-2; no clear D. Germline loops: CDR1 MNHNS, CDR2 SASEGT. V lost 2 bases and J lost 10, with 11 bases in between. The CDR3 contains 13 residues. The CDR3 region is CASSELGPVELFF. Here the CDR3 DNA reads TGTGCCAGCAGTGAATTAGGGCCCGTGGAGCTGTTTTTT.

This rearrangement joins TRBV2 to TRBJ1-3; D remains unclear. The V end was cut by 3 bases, the J end by 0 bases, with 6 bases between. This CDR3 has 14 residues. Per germline, CDR1 SNHLY and CDR2 FYNNEI. As DNA, the CDR3 is TGTGCCAGCAGTGATTCTCGCTCTGGAAACACCATATATTTT. Translated: CASSDSRSGNTIYF. Using reference TRBV2 and TRBJ1-3 for the parts outside the CDR3, the full variable domain is EPEVTQTPSHQVTQMGQEVILRCVPISNHLYFYWYRQILGQKVEFLVSFYNNEISEKSEIFDDQFSVERPDGSNFTLKIRSTKLEDSAMYFCASSDSRSGNTIYFGEGSWLTVV.

The chain couples TRBV7-9 to TRBJ1-1; 7 bases are shared with TRBD1. This CDR3 has 15 amino acids. V trimming: 2 bases; J trimming: 3 bases; junction bases outside the gene matches: 6. CDR1 and CDR2 (germline): SEHNR, FQNEAQ (reference sequence). This CDR3 is CASSLYGQADTEAFF. The CDR3 DNA reads as TGTGCCAGCAGCTTATACGGACAGGCTGACACTGAAGCTTTCTTT.

This chain connects TRBV29-1 to TRBJ2-2, with 8 positions matching TRBD1. The CDR3 totals 13 residues. CDR1 and CDR2 from the germline V gene are SQVTM and ANQGSEA. The trim removed 7 bases at V and 1 base at J, leaving 2 bases unmatched. CDR3 sequence reads: CSAGTGNTGELFF. The CDR3 DNA sequence: TGCAGCGCCGGGACAGGGAACACCGGGGAGCTGTTTTTT.

The J gene is TRBJ2-2, the V gene TRBV3-1 (or the pseudogene TRBV3-2); weak D call: TRBD1 (6 bases). The germline V gene has CDR1 LGHDT and CDR2 YNNKEL (reference sequence). Trimming took off 4 bases at V and 5 bases at J, with 8 bases between the two ends. The CDR3 is 13 amino acids. The DNA for the CDR3 is TGTGCCAGCAGCCGGGGACATACCGGGGAGCTGTTTTTT. Its translation: CASSRGHTGELFF.

The chain carries TRBV5-1 and TRBJ1-4; possible D gene TRBD1, 6 bases. Trimming shortened V by 4 bases and J by 3 bases, and 13 bases separated the two germline ends. In germline, CDR1 is SGHRS, CDR2 YFSETQ. CDR3 length equals 15 residues. The chain's CDR3 is CASSVMGHANEKLFF. The DNA of the CDR3 is TGCGCCAGCAGCGTCATGGGACACGCTAATGAAAAACTGTTTTTT.

The chain joins TRBV10-3 to TRBJ2-1; 9 bases fit TRBD1. The CDR3 extends over 15 amino acids. Germline V gives CDR1 ENHRY, CDR2 SYGVKD. With 5 bases clipped from V and 4 bases from J, the junction kept 6 bases outside the gene matches. The CDR3 region has the DNA TGTGCCATCAGTTCCGGGACAGGGACATACAATGAGCAGTTCTTC. Translation gives CAISSGTGTYNEQFF.

This chain joins TRBV4-3 and TRBJ2-3; a possible D gene is TRBD2 (5 bases). Trimming left V 1 base short and J 5 bases short, with 13 bases between. From germline, CDR1 is LGHNA and CDR2 YSLEER. The CDR3 loop spans 15 amino acids. CDR3 nucleotides: TGCGCCAGCAGCCAAGTGAGCGGAGTGGGAGATACGCAGTATTTT. This translates into CASSQVSGVGDTQYF.

This chain connects TRBV3-1 (or the pseudogene TRBV3-2) to TRBJ1-5; 7 bases are a match to TRBD1. V gave up 4 bases and J gave up 5 bases; unmatched junction bases: 11. In germline, CDR1 is LGHDT, CDR2 YNNKEL (reference sequence). The CDR3 loop spans 16 amino acids. CDR3 coding DNA: TGTGCCAGCAGCCTAAGCGCAGGGGGACGCGATCAGCCCCAGCATTTT. Translated, it gives CASSLSAGGRDQPQHF.

J is TRBJ1-4 and V is TRBV3-1 (or the pseudogene TRBV3-2); D ambiguous. Germline V CDR1 and CDR2: LGHDT, YNNKEL (reference sequence). The V end lost 4 bases, the J end lost 0 bases, and 6 bases lay between the germline ends. CDR3 size: 14 residues. The CDR3 here is CASSPRATNEKLFF. CDR3 coding DNA: TGTGCCAGCAGCCCTCGTGCAACTAATGAAAAACTGTTTTTT.

This sequence joins TRBV19 and TRBJ1-6; TRBD1 is a possible D gene (5 bases). Germline-derived CDR1 and CDR2 are LNHDA and SQIVND (reference sequence). The CDR3 runs to 15 residues. The V gene lost 3 bases and the J gene lost 8 bases, with 14 bases spanning the gap. The CDR3 is CASSIYMDTDSPLHF. The CDR3 DNA reads as TGTGCCAGTAGTATCTATATGGACACGGATTCACCCCTCCACTTT.

V is TRBV15 and J is TRBJ1-6, with TRBD1 identical over 7 bases. The CDR3 length is 20 residues. J lost 9 bases, V lost 2 bases, and 22 bases had no gene match. Germline V gives CDR1 LNHNV, CDR2 YYDKDF (reference sequence). CDR3 protein: CATSRQNRGSPAQWFSPLHF. The CDR3 DNA sequence: TGTGCCACCAGCAGACAAAACAGGGGAAGCCCGGCACAATGGTTTTCACCCCTCCACTTT.

This CDR3 is CASSPMGVPYGYTF. CDR3 nucleotide sequence: TGTGCCAGTAGTCCCATGGGGGTTCCTTATGGCTACACCTTC. The rearrangement joins TRBV19 to TRBJ1-2; the D gene is possibly TRBD1 (5 bases). The CDR3 is made up of 14 amino acids. Germline V gene sequence: CDR1 LNHDA, CDR2 SQIVND (reference sequence). The V and J ends lost 5 bases and 5 bases respectively, with 15 bases between them.

CDR3 nucleotides: TGTGCCAGCAGCCAAGACCAGATCTATGGCTACACCTTC. Protein: CASSQDQIYGYTF. The chain joins TRBV3-1 (or the pseudogene TRBV3-2) to TRBJ1-2; D gene unclear. CDR3 length: 13 residues. V was cut by 0 bases and J by 4 bases, with 6 bases left in between. Germline V gene lookup returns CDR1 LGHDT and CDR2 YNNKEL (reference sequence).

The chain is built from TRBV6-5 and TRBJ2-3; D not certain. The CDR3 is 15 residues long. Germline V gene data show CDR1 as MNHEY and CDR2 as SVGAGI. V gave up 4 bases and J gave up 0 bases, with 11 bases separating them. The CDR3 region is CASSSPPGSTDTQYF. The CDR3 DNA reads as TGTGCCAGCAGTTCCCCGCCCGGTAGCACAGATACGCAGTATTTT.

The rearrangement links TRBV6-5 to TRBJ2-7; 13 bases are shared with TRBD2. CDR3 length equals 15 residues. CDR1 MNHEY and CDR2 SVGAGI come from the germline V gene. V gave up 6 bases and J gave up 7 bases; unmatched junction bases: 9. CDR3 in DNA: TGTGCCAGCAGATCCGGACTAGCGGGAGTCCGGGAGCAGTACTTC. Translated, it gives CASRSGLAGVREQYF.

The chain carries TRBV27 and TRBJ2-7; 8 positions match TRBD2. Trimming at V came to 0 bases and at J to 2 bases, leaving 0 bases not matched to a gene. The CDR3 sequence is 14 residues long. Germline V lookup: CDR1 MNHEY, CDR2 SMNVEV (reference sequence). The CDR3 region is CASSLSAGAYEQYF. As DNA, the CDR3 is TGTGCCAGCAGTTTATCAGCGGGAGCCTACGAGCAGTACTTC.

The V and J genes are TRBV5-1 and TRBJ2-3; D ambiguous. Trimming removed 4 bases at V and 0 bases at J, with 12 bases between. The CDR3 contains 15 residues. The germline gives CDR1 SGHRS, CDR2 YFSETQ. The chain's CDR3 is CASSLLSPSTDTQYF. The CDR3 nucleotides read TGCGCCAGCAGCCTACTGAGCCCTAGCACAGATACGCAGTATTTT.

This chain joins TRBV14 and TRBJ2-3; TRBD1 agrees at 7 bases. Losses at the gene ends were 5 bases for V and 4 bases for J; bases not matched to a gene: 9. Germline-derived CDR1 and CDR2 are SGHDN and FVKESK. The CDR3 is made up of 15 amino acids. In DNA form, the CDR3 reads TGTGCCAGCAGCAAGCGGACAGGAGCCGCAGATACGCAGTATTTT. This encodes CASSKRTGAADTQYF.

The chain has TRBV9 and TRBJ1-2; perhaps TRBD1 as D (6 bases). CDR1 and CDR2 (germline): SGDLS, YYNGEE. Between the trimmed V and J ends, which lost 4 bases and 6 bases, there was a span of 22 bases. The CDR3 covers 16 residues. As DNA, the CDR3 is TGTGCCAGCAGCTCATCCGGGACAAGGATGTCCCATGGCTACACCTTC. Protein product: CASSSSGTRMSHGYTF.